This entry describes one T cell receptor (beta chain). This entry is derived from a study of blood T cell repertoires in COVID-19. Libraries were prepared by immunoSEQ multiplex PCR; TCRdb keeps only in-frame clonotypes and omits some of them. The sample contains tens of thousands of clones, around 80% of which appear only once. Per the germline V gene, CDR1 is LGHNA and CDR2 is YSLEER. The CDR3 length is 14 residues. V gave up 1 base and J gave up 4 bases, with 11 bases separating them. Sequenced sample: peripheral blood. This chain connects TRBV4-3 to TRBJ2-7; D gene uncertain. This sequence was found in a human donor in a cohort sampled during active COVID-19. CDR3 amino acids: CASSQVLDGYEQYF. CDR3 sequence (DNA): TGCGCCAGCAGCCAAGTATTAGACGGGTACGAGCAGTACTTC.